The clone carrying this T cell receptor (beta chain) was counted many times. The antigen remains undetermined. Source study methods: To classify distant metastasis in papillary thyroid cancer, a model was built from CDR3 differences across clinicopathological groups. TCRdb reprocessed the PCR reads via MiXCR. TCRdb's processing, not the study's, gives the V and J calls here. The sample yields roughly 64,000 clones, approximately 4.1% seen once. The CDR3 spans 13 residues. Trimming cost V 2 bases and J 7 bases; bases outside gene matches: 5. CDR1 is MNHNS, CDR2 SASEGT, per germline. The data originate from a study of metastatic and nonmetastatic thyroid tumors. On the study more broadly: Samples came from malignant and benign thyroid patients, and repertoires were compared across blood and tumor or nodule tissue. Findings and limits, study-wide: Benign nodules reportedly had significantly lower TCR beta diversity than malignant thyroid tumors in blood and tumor.

Patients were all untreated before their thyroid surgery. Sequenced input: blood. The V call is TRBV6-1, the J call TRBJ2-7, with 7 bases that match TRBD1. The source of this sequence is a female donor with papillary thyroid cancer or a benign thyroid nodule (not recorded which). Some clones in this sample may be carry-over from other donors' samples. CDR3 bases: TGTGCCAGCAGTGAAAGAACAGGGGCTGAGCAGTACTTC. Residues: CASSERTGAEQYF.